Presented here are 30 T cell receptor beta chains from one specimen sequenced in a study of beta chain features in type 1 diabetes. Study-wide results and caveats: Shorter TCRB CDR3s, moderately but significantly so, marked every one of the four CD4+ subsets in Type 1 diabetes patients.

All of the isolated RNA was reverse transcribed, so expressed TCRB transcripts were sequenced. The method was immunoSEQ multiplex PCR; TCRdb's version includes in-frame clones alone and lacks a portion of them. The table records 100,000 to 150,000 clones, around 15% of them present only once. No antigen has been assigned to these receptors. Sequencing was carried out using central memory CD4+ T cells from blood. The receptor source for this set is a man aged 18 to 29 with type 1 diabetes.

This chain links TRBV6-5 with TRBJ1-2; no firm D call. The CDR3 consists of 14 residues. Germline CDR1 is MNHEY and CDR2 is SVGAGI. The V end lost 0 bases, the J end lost 4 bases, and 9 bases lay between the germline ends. CDR3 loop: CASSYSAALYGYTF. CDR3 nucleotide sequence: TGTGCCAGCAGTTACTCGGCGGCGCTCTATGGCTACACCTTC.

The gene calls are TRBV7-9 and TRBJ1-1; D gene ambiguous. Trimming stripped 0 bases from V and 4 bases from J, with 6 bases between. The CDR3 is made up of 13 amino acids. Germline V gives CDR1 SEHNR, CDR2 FQNEAQ (reference sequence). In DNA, the CDR3 is TGTGCCAGCAGCTTAGCGTTGAGCACTGAAGCTTTCTTT. Its protein product is CASSLALSTEAFF.

This clone was recorded a few times. The chain combines TRBV4-3 with TRBJ2-5, with D perhaps being TRBD1 or TRBD2 (5 bases each). The germline gives CDR1 LGHNA, CDR2 YSLEER. With 1 base removed from V and 0 bases from J, the gap between germline ends came to 15 bases. This CDR3 spans 17 amino acids. For the CDR3, the DNA is TGCGCCAGCAGCCAAGTCAGAGGGGCCGCCTACCAAGAGACCCAGTACTTC. It specifies CASSQVRGAAYQETQYF.

V and J are TRBV11-2 and TRBJ2-1; TRBD2 matches 7 bases. The CDR3 loop spans 12 amino acids. Trimming removed 5 bases from V and 10 bases from J; junction bases left unmatched: 5. Germline V gene data show CDR1 as SGHAT and CDR2 as FQNNGV. This chain's CDR3 is CASSPGGGEQFF. DNA of the CDR3: TGTGCCAGCAGCCCCGGGGGAGGGGAGCAGTTCTTC.

This clone appeared a few times. The V gene is TRBV30, the J gene TRBJ1-6; D is unresolved. Germline CDR1 GTSNPN, CDR2 SVGIG (reference sequence). V was cut by 3 bases and J by 9 bases, with 9 bases left in between. The CDR3 is 12 amino acids. CDR3 coding DNA: TGTGCCTGGAGGGTACTAGGTTCACCCCTCCACTTT. This encodes CAWRVLGSPLHF.

J is TRBJ1-4 and V is TRBV30; D call uncertain. Germline V gene lookup returns CDR1 GTSNPN and CDR2 SVGIG (reference sequence). The CDR3 sequence is 13 residues long. V lost 2 bases to trimming and J lost 5 bases, with 9 bases between them. The CDR3 region has the DNA TGTGCCTGGAGTCGGATGGGGAATGAAAAACTGTTTTTT. Translation gives CAWSRMGNEKLFF. The variable domain in full, completed from reference TRBV30 and TRBJ1-4, reads SQTIHQWPATLVQPVGSPLSLECTVEGTSNPNLYWYRQAAGRGLQLLFYSVGIGQISSEVPQNLSASRPQDRQFILSSKKLLLSDSGFYLCAWSRMGNEKLFFGSGTQLSVL.

The chain carries TRBV30 and TRBJ2-2; 8 bases line up with TRBD1. With 2 bases clipped from V and 6 bases from J, the junction kept 8 bases outside the gene matches. The CDR3 runs 15 residues. CDR1 and CDR2 (germline): GTSNPN, SVGIG (reference sequence). DNA of the CDR3: TGTGCCTGGAGTCTCGGGGGCAGGGGGCCCGGGGAGCTGTTTTTT. Amino acids: CAWSLGGRGPGELFF.

This clone was seen only a few times. The chain is built from TRBV9 and TRBJ2-7; TRBD1 is a possible D gene (6 bases). Trimming took 0 bases from V and 6 from J, leaving 7 bases between them. The CDR3 length is 12 residues. Germline values: CDR1 SGDLS, CDR2 YYNGEE. The chain's CDR3 is CASSVEGGEQYF. The CDR3 DNA reads TGTGCCAGCAGCGTAGAAGGGGGCGAGCAGTACTTC.

This clone has a handful of counts. The J gene is TRBJ2-1, the V gene TRBV29-1; D is uncertain. CDR1 is SQVTM, CDR2 ANQGSEA, per germline. Trimming pared 7 bases from V and 5 bases from J, leaving 6 bases between. This CDR3 is built from 10 residues. The CDR3 sequence is CSASHNEQFF. CDR3 bases: TGCAGCGCCAGTCACAATGAGCAGTTCTTC.

This clone has only a few counts. The chain links TRBV7-8 to TRBJ1-4; 7 bases align to TRBD1. V lost 5 bases to trimming and J lost 6 bases; unmatched junction nucleotides: 6. The germline CDR1 and CDR2 sequences are SGHVS and FQNEAQ. The CDR3 spans 14 residues. CDR3 in amino acids: CASSQRDRDEKLFF. The DNA for the CDR3 is TGTGCCAGCAGCCAACGCGACAGGGATGAAAAACTGTTTTTT.

This clone has only a few counts. The rearrangement links TRBV19 to TRBJ2-3; TRBD2 agrees at 7 bases. The germline CDR1 and CDR2 sequences are LNHDA and SQIVND (reference sequence). The CDR3 is made up of 14 amino acids. J was trimmed by 4 bases and V by 5 bases; bases with no gene match: 6. Here the CDR3 reads CASSLAEGPDTQYF. DNA for the CDR3: TGTGCCAGTAGTCTAGCGGAGGGCCCAGATACGCAGTATTTT. Variable domain in full (rest from reference TRBV19 and TRBJ2-3): DGGITQSPKYLFRKEGQNVTLSCEQNLNHDAMYWYRQDPGQGLRLIYYSQIVNDFQKGDIAEGYSVSREKKESFPLTVTSAQKNPTAFYLCASSLAEGPDTQYFGPGTRLTVL.

The chain combines TRBV6-5 with TRBJ2-3, with D unclear. This CDR3 is built from 11 residues. CDR1 is MNHEY and CDR2 is SVGAGI in the germline V gene. The ends were cut back, 6 bases at V and 6 bases at J, with 7 bases in the middle. CDR3 residues: CASSEYDTQYF. In nucleotides, the CDR3 is TGTGCCAGCAGCGAATATGATACGCAGTATTTT.

The chain couples TRBV12-2 to TRBJ2-7; the listed D gene, TRBD1, was not tested against the DNA. TRBV12-2 is assigned pseudogene status. CDR3 length: 19 amino acids. CDR3 sequence reads: CASRLARHRGQPGSYEQYF. CDR3 nucleotide sequence: TGTGCAAGTCGCTTAGCGCGTCATAGGGGGCAACCCGGCTCCTACGAGCAGTACTTC.

The V and J genes are TRBV14 and TRBJ2-7; 9 bases align to TRBD1. The CDR3 sequence is 16 residues long. Germline CDR1 reads SGHDN; CDR2 reads FVKESK. V dropped 3 bases and J dropped 4; count of bases not matched to a gene: 10. Written as DNA, the CDR3 is TGTGCCAGCAGCCACCCCGTGGACAGGGGATATTACGAGCAGTACTTC. As protein: CASSHPVDRGYYEQYF. The complete variable domain, with remaining parts taken from reference TRBV14 and TRBJ2-7, reads EAGVTQFPSHSVIEKGQTVTLRCDPISGHDNLYWYRRVMGKEIKFLLHFVKESKQDESGMPNNRFLAERTGGTYSTLKVQPAELEDSGVYFCASSHPVDRGYYEQYFGPGTRLTVT.

This clone was counted only a few times. The chain carries TRBV10-3 and TRBJ2-5; no definite D call. The CDR3 sequence is 11 residues long. The germline V and J ends were trimmed by 8 bases and 4 bases, with 8 bases remaining between them. Germline loops: CDR1 ENHRY, CDR2 SYGVKD. For the CDR3, the DNA is TGTGCCATCCCCGGTAGAGAGACCCAGTACTTC. As protein: CAIPGRETQYF.

This chain connects TRBV9 to TRBJ2-7; 10 nucleotides line up with TRBD1. Germline V lookup: CDR1 SGDLS, CDR2 YYNGEE. The junction had 3 bases not matched to a gene; V was cut back by 0 bases and J by 3 bases. This CDR3 has 15 residues. The CDR3 DNA sequence: TGTGCCAGCAGCGTAGCCGGGACAGGGGTCTACGAGCAGTACTTC. It specifies CASSVAGTGVYEQYF.

This sequence joins TRBV4-2 and TRBJ2-1; D is perhaps TRBD2 (5 bases). From germline, CDR1 is LGHNA and CDR2 YNFKEQ. The CDR3 consists of 13 residues. Trimming shortened V by 1 base and J by 7 bases, and 8 bases separated the two germline ends. Here the CDR3 reads CASSQGPGNEQFF. The CDR3 DNA reads as TGTGCCAGCAGCCAAGGCCCGGGAAATGAGCAGTTCTTC.

This clone came up a few times. The chain employs TRBV28 and TRBJ2-7; the match to TRBD2 covers 12 bases. V was pared by 6 bases and J by 6 bases, with 6 bases of the junction left unmatched. Germline loops: CDR1 MDHEN, CDR2 SYDVKM. The CDR3 runs 14 residues. The CDR3: CASRILAGGSEQYF. DNA for the CDR3: TGTGCCAGCAGGATTCTAGCGGGGGGGAGCGAGCAGTACTTC.

This rearrangement joins TRBV9 to TRBJ2-7; D not certain. V lost 0 bases, J lost 6 bases, and 10 bases lay in between. Germline V gene lookup returns CDR1 SGDLS and CDR2 YYNGEE. The CDR3 covers 13 residues. As DNA, the CDR3 is TGTGCCAGCAGCGTAGATGAAGGTACCGAGCAGTACTTC. Translation: CASSVDEGTEQYF. Full variable domain (missing parts from reference TRBV9 and TRBJ2-7): DSGVTQTPKHLITATGQRVTLRCSPRSGDLSVYWYQQSLDQGLQFLIQYYNGEERAKGNILERFSAQQFPDLHSELNLSSLELGDSALYFCASSVDEGTEQYFGPGTRLTVT.

The V call is TRBV30, the J call TRBJ1-3; D gene uncertain. Germline V gives CDR1 GTSNPN, CDR2 SVGIG (reference sequence). Trimming cost V 0 bases and J 0 bases, with 6 bases left between them. This CDR3 is built from 14 residues. DNA for the CDR3: TGTGCCTGGAGTGTCGCCTTCTCTGGAAACACCATATATTTT. Encoded protein: CAWSVAFSGNTIYF.

This clone was counted ten times or more. The chain recombines TRBV21-1 with TRBJ2-1; the table calls TRBD2, which could not be checked here. TRBV21-1 is flagged as a pseudogene. The CDR3 consists of 16 residues. CDR3 loop: CASSKATSGEEREQFF. In DNA form, the CDR3 reads TGTGCCAGCAGCAAAGCAACTAGCGGGGAGGAGCGTGAGCAGTTCTTC.

This clone was detected only a few times. The chain has TRBV18 and TRBJ2-7, with a tentative D call TRBD1 (7 bases). CDR3 size: 17 residues. V gave up 3 bases and J gave up 3 bases, with 21 bases separating them. CDR1 is KGHSH and CDR2 is LQKENI in the germline V gene. The CDR3, as DNA: TGTGCCAGCTCACCCCAGGGACAGTTCGGAGGGAGCTACGAGCAGTACTTC. Its translation: CASSPQGQFGGSYEQYF.

This clone was seen more than once but under ten times. The genes are TRBV29-1 and TRBJ1-2; D is uncertain. V lost 4 bases to trimming and J lost 3 bases, with 9 bases between them. CDR3 size: 12 residues. Germline V CDR1 and CDR2: SQVTM, ANQGSEA. Written as DNA, the CDR3 is TGCAGCGTTGTGTTCGATTACTATGGCTACACCTTC. Protein: CSVVFDYYGYTF.

The chain is built from TRBV4-1 and TRBJ2-5, with D unresolved. This CDR3 is 14 amino acids long. The V and J ends lost 1 base and 2 bases respectively, with 8 bases between them. Germline-derived CDR1 and CDR2 are MGHRA and YSYEKL. CDR3 DNA sequence: TGCGCCAGCAGCCAAGCCGACAAACAAGAGACCCAGTACTTC. Protein sequence: CASSQADKQETQYF.

This clone was picked up a small number of times. This chain joins TRBV30 and TRBJ1-1; the D is unclear. Germline V gene data show CDR1 as GTSNPN and CDR2 as SVGIG (reference sequence). This CDR3 comprises 11 residues. Trimming cost V 0 bases and J 7 bases, with 6 bases left between them. The CDR3 coding sequence is TGTGCCTGGAGTGTCGGCGGTGAAGCTTTCTTT. As protein: CAWSVGGEAFF.

The genes are TRBV5-1 and TRBJ2-7; no clear D. The CDR3 length is 12 residues. Trimming removed 9 bases from V and 3 bases from J, with 13 bases in between. Germline-derived CDR1 and CDR2 are SGHRS and YFSETQ. The DNA of the CDR3 is TGCGCCACCTCAGTCCTGGGCTACGAGCAGTACTTC. Residues: CATSVLGYEQYF.

This clone has ten or more counts. The chain uses TRBV11-2 and TRBJ2-5; TRBD1 might be the D (7 bases). Germline V gives CDR1 SGHAT, CDR2 FQNNGV. The CDR3 has 13 residues. V was cut by 6 bases and J by 5 bases, with 13 bases left in between. The CDR3 is CASSRQGGETQYF. The CDR3 coding sequence is TGTGCCAGCAGTCGACAGGGAGGCGAGACCCAGTACTTC.

The sample holds a few counts of this clone. This chain joins TRBV27 and TRBJ1-4; a weak D match, TRBD1 (6 bases). The germline V gene encodes CDR1 MNHEY and CDR2 SMNVEV (reference sequence). Deletions cut 1 base from V and 0 bases from J, with 6 bases between. The CDR3 is made up of 15 amino acids. CDR3 region: CASSLYRATNEKLFF. The DNA for the CDR3 is TGTGCCAGCAGTTTATACAGGGCAACTAATGAAAAACTGTTTTTT. The full variable domain, completed using reference TRBV27 and TRBJ1-4, is EAQVTQNPRYLITVTGKKLTVTCSQNMNHEYMSWYRQDPGLGLRQIYYSMNVEVTDKGDVPEGYKVSRKEKRNFPLILESPSPNQTSLYFCASSLYRATNEKLFFGSGTQLSVL.

The chain links TRBV4-2 to TRBJ1-5, with D possibly being TRBD1 (5 bases). With 4 bases removed from V and 2 bases from J, the gap between germline ends came to 21 bases. The CDR3 covers 18 residues. Per germline, CDR1 LGHNA and CDR2 YNFKEQ. The CDR3 region has the DNA TGTGCCAGCAGCCCGGGGACCCTTGCACCTGAAGGCAATCAGCCCCAGCATTTT. Its translation is CASSPGTLAPEGNQPQHF.

The chain joins TRBV30 to TRBJ1-1; 10 bases align to TRBD1. V lost 3 bases, J lost 3 bases, and 7 bases stayed unmatched. Germline-derived CDR1 and CDR2 are GTSNPN and SVGIG (reference sequence). CDR3 length: 15 amino acids. CDR3 loop: CAWSGDRGADTEAFF. The CDR3 DNA sequence: TGTGCCTGGAGCGGGGACAGGGGCGCGGACACTGAAGCTTTCTTT.